The source of this TCR beta chain is a study of T cell repertoires in cytomegalovirus infection. Background on the study: Selection of CMV epitopes for the study included recently identified HLA-C-restricted and well-studied HLA-B-restricted ones. TCR beta signatures that were public indicated CMV infection and matching HLA type.

Remarks on this clonotype: Its specificity is unknown.

This CDR3 region has 13 residues. Trimming cost V 8 bases and J 3 bases; bases outside gene matches: 5. Study-level findings and limits: The response measured ex vivo was dominated by TCR beta clonotypes (HLA-C-restricted and CMV-specific). Pooled public TCR beta family frequency picked out CMV carriers with the relevant HLA.

From the reads, TCRdb called clonotypes with MiXCR, one entry per CDR3 protein. The table includes hundreds of thousands of distinct CDR3 sequences, approximately 31% detected once. The chain links TRBV12-3 or TRBV12-4 to TRBJ2-5, with TRBD1 identical over 8 bases. The sample in question was cultured CD8+ T cells from PBMCs, obtained from culture after CMV antigen stimulation. The sequence was collected from a human donor in good health (CMV status not recorded). Some clones in this sample may be carry-over from other donors' samples. The CDR3 spells CASCETGEETQYF. The CDR3 nucleotides read TGTGCCAGCTGCGAGACAGGGGAAGAGACCCAGTACTTC.